The sequence of this T cell receptor (beta chain) was determined in a study of blood T cell repertoires in COVID-19. Germline CDR1 reads MNHEY; CDR2 reads SMNVEV (reference sequence). The CDR3 has 17 amino acids. Trimming cost V 3 bases and J 5 bases; bases outside gene matches: 9. Only in-frame clones appear in the TCRdb table, and some are missing; sequencing was by immunoSEQ multiplex PCR. The repertoire holds some 320,000 clones, with 65% to 90% as singletons. The chain has TRBV27 and TRBJ1-5, with TRBD1 identical over 11 bases. The TCR comes from a human donor in a cohort sampled during active COVID-19. Sequenced: peripheral blood. The CDR3 sequence: CASSLRTGTGGYQPQHF. The CDR3 DNA reads TGTGCCAGCAGTTTGAGAACCGGGACAGGGGGATATCAGCCCCAGCATTTT.